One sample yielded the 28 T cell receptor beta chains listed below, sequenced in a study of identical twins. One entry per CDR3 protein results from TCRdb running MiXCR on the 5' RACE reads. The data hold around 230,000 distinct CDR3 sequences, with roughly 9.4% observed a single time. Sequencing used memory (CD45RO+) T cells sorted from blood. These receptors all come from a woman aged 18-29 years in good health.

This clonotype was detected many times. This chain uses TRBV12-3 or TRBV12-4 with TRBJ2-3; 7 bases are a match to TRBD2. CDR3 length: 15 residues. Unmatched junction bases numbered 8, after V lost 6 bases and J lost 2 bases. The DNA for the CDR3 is TGTGCCAGCAGACTGACTAGCCGTAACACAGATACGCAGTATTTT. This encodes CASRLTSRNTDTQYF.

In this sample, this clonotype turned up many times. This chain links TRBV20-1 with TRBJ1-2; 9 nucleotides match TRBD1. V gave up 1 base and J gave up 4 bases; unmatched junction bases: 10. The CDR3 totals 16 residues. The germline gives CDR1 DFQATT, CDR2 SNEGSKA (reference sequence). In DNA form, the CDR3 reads TGCAGTGCTAGAGGGGCCTTCGGGACAGGGACCTATGGCTACACCTTC. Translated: CSARGAFGTGTYGYTF.

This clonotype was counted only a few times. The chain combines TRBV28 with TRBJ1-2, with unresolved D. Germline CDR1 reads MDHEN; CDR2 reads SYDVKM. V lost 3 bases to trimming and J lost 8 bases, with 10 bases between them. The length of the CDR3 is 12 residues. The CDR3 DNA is TGTGCCAGCAGTTTGAGACACTCCGGCTACACCTTC. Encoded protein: CASSLRHSGYTF.

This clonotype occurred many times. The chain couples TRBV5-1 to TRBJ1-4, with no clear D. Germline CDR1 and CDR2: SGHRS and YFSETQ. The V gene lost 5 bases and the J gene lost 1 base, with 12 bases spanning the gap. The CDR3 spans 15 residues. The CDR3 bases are TGCGCCAGCAGGATAGGGTTGGGAACTAATGAAAAACTGTTTTTT. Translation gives CASRIGLGTNEKLFF.

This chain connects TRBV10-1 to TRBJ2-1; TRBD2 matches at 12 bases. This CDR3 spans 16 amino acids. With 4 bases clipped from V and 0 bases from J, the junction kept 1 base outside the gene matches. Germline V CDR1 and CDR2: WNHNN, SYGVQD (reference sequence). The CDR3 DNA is TGCGCCAGCAGTGCTAGCGGGAGGGACTCCTACAATGAGCAGTTCTTC. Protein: CASSASGRDSYNEQFF.

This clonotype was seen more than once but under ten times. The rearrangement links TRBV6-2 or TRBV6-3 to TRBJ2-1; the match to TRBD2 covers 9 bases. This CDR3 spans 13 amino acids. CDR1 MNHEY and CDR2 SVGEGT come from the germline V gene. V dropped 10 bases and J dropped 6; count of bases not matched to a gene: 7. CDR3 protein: CATALAGTNEQFF. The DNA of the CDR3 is TGTGCCACTGCCCTAGCGGGAACCAATGAGCAGTTCTTC.

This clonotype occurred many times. The CDR3 nucleotides read TGTGCCAGCAGCTTAGAGGCAGCCGGGGAGCTGTTTTTT. It yields the protein CASSLEAAGELFF. The rearrangement uses TRBV11-2 and TRBJ2-2; D is unclear. The CDR3 totals 13 residues. Trimming pared 0 bases from V and 6 bases from J, leaving 5 bases between. The germline CDR1 and CDR2 sequences are SGHAT and FQNNGV.

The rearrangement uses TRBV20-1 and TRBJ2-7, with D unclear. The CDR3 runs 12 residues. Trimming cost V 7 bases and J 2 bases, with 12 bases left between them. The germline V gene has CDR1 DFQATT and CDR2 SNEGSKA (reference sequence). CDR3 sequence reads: CSGKKPPYEQYF. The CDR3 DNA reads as TGCAGTGGTAAAAAACCTCCCTACGAGCAGTACTTC.

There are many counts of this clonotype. CDR3 region: CASGARKLSYEQYF. The CDR3 nucleotides read TGTGCCAGCGGGGCGAGGAAACTTTCCTACGAGCAGTACTTC. The rearrangement joins TRBV7-2 to TRBJ2-7; D possibly corresponds to TRBD1 (5 bases). Trimming pared 8 bases from V and 1 base from J, leaving 15 bases between. CDR1 is SGHTA and CDR2 is FQGNSA in the germline V gene. This CDR3 comprises 14 residues.

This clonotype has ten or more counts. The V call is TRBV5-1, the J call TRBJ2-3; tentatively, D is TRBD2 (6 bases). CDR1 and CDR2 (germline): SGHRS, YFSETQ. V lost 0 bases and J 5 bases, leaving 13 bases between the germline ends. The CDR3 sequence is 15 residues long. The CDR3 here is CASSLGLGTRDTQYF. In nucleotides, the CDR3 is TGCGCCAGCAGCTTGGGACTAGGGACGAGAGATACGCAGTATTTT.

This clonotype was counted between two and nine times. The DNA of the CDR3 is TGTGCCACCAAGTGGCTCGGCGGCACAGATACGCAGTATTTT. Its translation: CATKWLGGTDTQYF. J is TRBJ2-3 and V is TRBV6-1; D call uncertain. In germline, CDR1 is MNHNS, CDR2 SASEGT. Trimming left V 10 bases short and J 1 base short, with 15 bases between. The CDR3 totals 14 residues.

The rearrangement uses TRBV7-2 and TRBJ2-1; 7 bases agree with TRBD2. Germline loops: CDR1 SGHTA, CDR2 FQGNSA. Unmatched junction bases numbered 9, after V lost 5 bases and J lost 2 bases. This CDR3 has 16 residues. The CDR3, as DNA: TGTGCCAGCAGCCCAAGAAGCGGGGTACCCTACAATGAGCAGTTCTTC. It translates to CASSPRSGVPYNEQFF.

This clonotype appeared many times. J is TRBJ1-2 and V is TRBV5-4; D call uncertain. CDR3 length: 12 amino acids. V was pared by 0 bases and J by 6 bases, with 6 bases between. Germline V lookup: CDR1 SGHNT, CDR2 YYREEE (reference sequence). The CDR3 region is CASSLVGDGYTF. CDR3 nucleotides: TGTGCCAGCAGCTTGGTTGGGGATGGCTACACCTTC.

In nucleotides, the CDR3 is TGTGCCATCAGCGAGCGATCCGGACTCGGATTGGGTGAGCAGTTCTTC. This sequence encodes CAISERSGLGLGEQFF. The J gene is TRBJ2-1, the V gene TRBV10-3; tentative D call: TRBD2 (5 bases). V shed 6 bases and J shed 9 bases, with 24 bases lying between them. Germline assignment: CDR1 ENHRY and CDR2 SYGVKD. The CDR3 is made up of 16 amino acids.

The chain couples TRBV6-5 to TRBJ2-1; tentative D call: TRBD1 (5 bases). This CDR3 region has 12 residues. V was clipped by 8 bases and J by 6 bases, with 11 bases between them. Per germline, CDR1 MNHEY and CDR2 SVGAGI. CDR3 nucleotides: TGTGCCAGCGCCAGGGATTTCAATGAGCAGTTCTTC. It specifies CASARDFNEQFF.

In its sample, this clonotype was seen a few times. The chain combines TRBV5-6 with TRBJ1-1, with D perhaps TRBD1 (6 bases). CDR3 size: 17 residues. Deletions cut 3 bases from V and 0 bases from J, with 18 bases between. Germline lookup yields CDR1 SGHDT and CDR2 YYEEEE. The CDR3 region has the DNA TGTGCCAGCAGCTACCTCGACAGGACCTTTTTGAACACTGAAGCTTTCTTT. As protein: CASSYLDRTFLNTEAFF.

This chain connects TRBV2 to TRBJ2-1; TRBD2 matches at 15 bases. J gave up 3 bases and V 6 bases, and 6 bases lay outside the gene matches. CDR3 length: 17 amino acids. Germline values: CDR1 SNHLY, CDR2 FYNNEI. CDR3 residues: CASSTRGLAGGYNEQFF. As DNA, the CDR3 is TGTGCCAGCAGCACCCGGGGACTAGCGGGAGGCTACAATGAGCAGTTCTTC.

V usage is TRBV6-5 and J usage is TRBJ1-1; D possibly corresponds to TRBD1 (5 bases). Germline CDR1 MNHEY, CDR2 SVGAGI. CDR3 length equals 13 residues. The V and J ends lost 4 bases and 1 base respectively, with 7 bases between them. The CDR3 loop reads CASSWGRNTEAFF. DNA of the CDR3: TGTGCCAGCAGTTGGGGCAGGAACACTGAAGCTTTCTTT.

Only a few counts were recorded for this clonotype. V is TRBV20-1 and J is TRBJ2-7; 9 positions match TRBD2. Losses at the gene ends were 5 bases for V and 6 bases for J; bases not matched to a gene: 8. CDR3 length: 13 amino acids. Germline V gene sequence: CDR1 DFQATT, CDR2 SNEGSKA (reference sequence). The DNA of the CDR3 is TGCAGTGCTTCTAGCGGGGCCCTTCTCGAGCAGTACTTC. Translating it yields CSASSGALLEQYF.

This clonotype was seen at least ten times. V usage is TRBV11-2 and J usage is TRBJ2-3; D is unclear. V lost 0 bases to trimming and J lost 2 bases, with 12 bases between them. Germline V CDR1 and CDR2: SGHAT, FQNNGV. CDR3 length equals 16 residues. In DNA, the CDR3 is TGTGCCAGCAGCTTAGATCCCGGCCAGGTCACAGATACGCAGTATTTT. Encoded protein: CASSLDPGQVTDTQYF.

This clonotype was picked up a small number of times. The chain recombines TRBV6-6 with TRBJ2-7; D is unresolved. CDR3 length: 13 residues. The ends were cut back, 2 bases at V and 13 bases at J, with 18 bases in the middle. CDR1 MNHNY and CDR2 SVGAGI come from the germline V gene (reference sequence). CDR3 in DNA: TGTGCCAGCAGTTACGCGACGGCTACGTGGAAATACTTC. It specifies CASSYATATWKYF.

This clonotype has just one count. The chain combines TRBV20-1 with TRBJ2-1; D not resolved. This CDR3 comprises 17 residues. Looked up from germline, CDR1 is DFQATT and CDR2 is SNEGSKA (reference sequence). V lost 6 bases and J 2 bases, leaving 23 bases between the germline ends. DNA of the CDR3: TGCAGTGCCAGACCCGACGCGTGGTGGCGAGCCTACAATGAGCAGTTCTTC. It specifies CSARPDAWWRAYNEQFF.

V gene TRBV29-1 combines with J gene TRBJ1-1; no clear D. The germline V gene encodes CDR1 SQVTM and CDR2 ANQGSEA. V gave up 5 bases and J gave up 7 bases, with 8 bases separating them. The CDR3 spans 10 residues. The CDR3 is CSVFDFEAFF. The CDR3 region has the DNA TGCAGCGTTTTCGACTTTGAAGCTTTCTTT.

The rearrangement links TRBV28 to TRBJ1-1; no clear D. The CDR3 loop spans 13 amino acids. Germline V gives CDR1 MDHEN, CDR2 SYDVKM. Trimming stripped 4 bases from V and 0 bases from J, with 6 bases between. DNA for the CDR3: TGTGCCAGCAGTTCTCCCCTGAACACTGAAGCTTTCTTT. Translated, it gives CASSSPLNTEAFF.

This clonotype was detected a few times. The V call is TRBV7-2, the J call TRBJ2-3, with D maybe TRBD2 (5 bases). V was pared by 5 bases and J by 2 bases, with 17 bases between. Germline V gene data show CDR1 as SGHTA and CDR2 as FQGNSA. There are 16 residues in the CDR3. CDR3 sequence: CASSPVAHYPTDTQYF. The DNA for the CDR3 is TGTGCCAGCAGCCCGGTAGCGCACTACCCCACAGATACGCAGTATTTT.

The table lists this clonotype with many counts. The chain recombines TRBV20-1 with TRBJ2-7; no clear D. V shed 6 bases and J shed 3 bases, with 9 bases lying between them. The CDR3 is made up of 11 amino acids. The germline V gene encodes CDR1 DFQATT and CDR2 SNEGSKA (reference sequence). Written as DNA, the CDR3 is TGCAGTGCCATATCCCTCTACGAGCAGTACTTC. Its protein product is CSAISLYEQYF.

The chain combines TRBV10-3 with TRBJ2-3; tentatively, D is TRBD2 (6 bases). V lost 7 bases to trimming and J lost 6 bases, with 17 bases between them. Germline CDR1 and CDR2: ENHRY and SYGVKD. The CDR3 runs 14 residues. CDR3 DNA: TGTGCCATCATGGGTAACCCACGGGGGGATACGCAGTATTTT. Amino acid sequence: CAIMGNPRGDTQYF.

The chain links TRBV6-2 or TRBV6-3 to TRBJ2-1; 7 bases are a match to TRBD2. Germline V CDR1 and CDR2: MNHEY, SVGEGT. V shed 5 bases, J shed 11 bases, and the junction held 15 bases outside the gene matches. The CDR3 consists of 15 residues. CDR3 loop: CASSPLRLARPKQFF. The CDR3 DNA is TGTGCCAGCAGTCCCCTCAGACTAGCAAGACCTAAGCAGTTCTTC.